This T cell receptor (beta chain) came from a study of shared clonotypes between healthy human individuals. Data came from immunoSEQ multiplex PCR; TCRdb stores just in-frame clones and leaves some out. The data contain some 2 million clones, approximately 95% of them singletons. Naive CD8 populations comprised CD45RO-negative cells positively selected for CCR7, excluding terminally differentiated effector memory CD45RA+ cells. The sequenced material came from naive CD8+ T cells sorted from blood. The origin of this receptor is a man younger than 30 in good health.

The CDR3 loop reads CATLLTSGSYEQYF. CDR3 DNA sequence: TGTGCCACCTTACTGACTAGCGGGAGTTACGAGCAGTACTTC. This chain uses TRBV6-5 with TRBJ2-7, with TRBD2 matching over 12 bases. CDR1 and CDR2 (germline): MNHEY, SVGAGI. The CDR3 is made up of 14 amino acids. V shed 10 bases and J 4 bases; nucleotides not matched to a gene: 8.